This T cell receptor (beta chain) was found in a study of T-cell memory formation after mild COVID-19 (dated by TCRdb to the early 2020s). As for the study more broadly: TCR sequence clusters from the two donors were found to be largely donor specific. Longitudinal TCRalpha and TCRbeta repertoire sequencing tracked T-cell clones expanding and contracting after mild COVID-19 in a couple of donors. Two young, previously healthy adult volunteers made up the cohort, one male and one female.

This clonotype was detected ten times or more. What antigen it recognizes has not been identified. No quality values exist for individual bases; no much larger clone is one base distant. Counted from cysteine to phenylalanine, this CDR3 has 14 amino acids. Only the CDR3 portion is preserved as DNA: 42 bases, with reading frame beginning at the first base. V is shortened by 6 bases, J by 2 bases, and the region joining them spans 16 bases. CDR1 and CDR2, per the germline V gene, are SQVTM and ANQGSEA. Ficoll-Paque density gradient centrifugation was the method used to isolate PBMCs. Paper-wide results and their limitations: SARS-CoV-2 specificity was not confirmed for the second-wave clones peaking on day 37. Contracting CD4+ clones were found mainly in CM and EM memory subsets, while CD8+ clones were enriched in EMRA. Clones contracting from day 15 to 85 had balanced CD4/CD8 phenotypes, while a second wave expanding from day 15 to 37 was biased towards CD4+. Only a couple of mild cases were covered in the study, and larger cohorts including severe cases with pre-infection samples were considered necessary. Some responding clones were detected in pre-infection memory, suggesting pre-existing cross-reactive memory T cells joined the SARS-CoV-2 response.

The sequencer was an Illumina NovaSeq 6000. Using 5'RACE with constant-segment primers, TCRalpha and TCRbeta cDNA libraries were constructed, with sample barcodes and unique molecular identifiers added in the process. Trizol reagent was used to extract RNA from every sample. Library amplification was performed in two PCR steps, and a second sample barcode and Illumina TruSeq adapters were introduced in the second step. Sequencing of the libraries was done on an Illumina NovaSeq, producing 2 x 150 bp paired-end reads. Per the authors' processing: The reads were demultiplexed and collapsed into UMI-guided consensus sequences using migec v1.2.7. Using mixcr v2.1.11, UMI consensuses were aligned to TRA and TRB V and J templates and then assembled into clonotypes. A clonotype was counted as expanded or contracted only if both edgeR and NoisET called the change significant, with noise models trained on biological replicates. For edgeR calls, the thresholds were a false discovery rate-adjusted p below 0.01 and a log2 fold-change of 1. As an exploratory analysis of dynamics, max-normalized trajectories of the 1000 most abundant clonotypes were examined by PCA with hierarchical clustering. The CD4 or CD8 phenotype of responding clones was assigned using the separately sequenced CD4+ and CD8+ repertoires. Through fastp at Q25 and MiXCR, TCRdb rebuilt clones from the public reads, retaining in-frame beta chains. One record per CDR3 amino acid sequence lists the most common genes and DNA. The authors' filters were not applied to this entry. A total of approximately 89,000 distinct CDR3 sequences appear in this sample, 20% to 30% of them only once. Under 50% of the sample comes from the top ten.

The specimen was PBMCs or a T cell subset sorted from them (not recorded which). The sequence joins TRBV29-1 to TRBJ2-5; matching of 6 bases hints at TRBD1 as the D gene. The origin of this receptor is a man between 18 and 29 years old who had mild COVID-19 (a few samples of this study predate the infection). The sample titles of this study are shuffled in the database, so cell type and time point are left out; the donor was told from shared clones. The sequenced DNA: TGCAGCGTCACCCCCGCAGGGGCGCAAGAGACCCAGTACTTC. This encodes CSVTPAGAQETQYF.